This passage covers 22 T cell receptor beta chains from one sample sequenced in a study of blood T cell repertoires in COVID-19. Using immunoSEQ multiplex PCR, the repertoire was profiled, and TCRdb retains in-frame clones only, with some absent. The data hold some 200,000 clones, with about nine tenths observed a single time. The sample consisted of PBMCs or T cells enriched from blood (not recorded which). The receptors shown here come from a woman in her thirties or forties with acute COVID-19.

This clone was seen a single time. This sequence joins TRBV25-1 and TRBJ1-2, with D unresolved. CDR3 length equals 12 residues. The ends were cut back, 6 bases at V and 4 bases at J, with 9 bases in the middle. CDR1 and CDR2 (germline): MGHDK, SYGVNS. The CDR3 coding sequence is TGTGCCAGCAGCCAATCCAGCTATGGCTACACCTTC. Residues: CASSQSSYGYTF.

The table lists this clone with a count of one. Here the CDR3 reads CASSQPGQENEKLFF. DNA of the CDR3: TGTGCCAGCAGTCAACCCGGACAGGAGAATGAAAAACTGTTTTTT. The chain couples TRBV27 to TRBJ1-4; TRBD1 aligns across 7 bases. The CDR3 covers 15 residues. Germline V CDR1 and CDR2: MNHEY, SMNVEV (reference sequence). After removal of 5 bases from V and 5 bases from J, the junction contained 8 bases not matched to a gene.

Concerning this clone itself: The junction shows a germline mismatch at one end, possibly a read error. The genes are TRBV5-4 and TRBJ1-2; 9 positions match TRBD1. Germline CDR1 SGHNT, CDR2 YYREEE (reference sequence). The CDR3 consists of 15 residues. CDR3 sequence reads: CASSLGGTGSYGYTF. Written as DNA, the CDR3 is TGTGCCAGTAGCTTGGGCGGGACAGGGAGCTATGGCTACACCTTC.

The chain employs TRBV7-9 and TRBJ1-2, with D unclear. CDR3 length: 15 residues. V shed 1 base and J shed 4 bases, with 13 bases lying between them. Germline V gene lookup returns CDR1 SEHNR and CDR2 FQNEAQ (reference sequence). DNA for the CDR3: TGTGCCAGCAGCTTAGTTGGCAGCGAGGGCTATGGCTACACCTTC. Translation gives CASSLVGSEGYGYTF.

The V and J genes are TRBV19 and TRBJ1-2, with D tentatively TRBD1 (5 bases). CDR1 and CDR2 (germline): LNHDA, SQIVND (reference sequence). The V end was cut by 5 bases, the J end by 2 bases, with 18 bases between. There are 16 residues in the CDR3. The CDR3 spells CASSLNGGTENYGYTF. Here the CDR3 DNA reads TGTGCCAGTAGTCTTAATGGCGGGACCGAGAACTATGGCTACACCTTC. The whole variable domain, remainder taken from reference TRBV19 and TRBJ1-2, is DGGITQSPKYLFRKEGQNVTLSCEQNLNHDAMYWYRQDPGQGLRLIYYSQIVNDFQKGDIAEGYSVSREKKESFPLTVTSAQKNPTAFYLCASSLNGGTENYGYTFGSGTRLTVV.

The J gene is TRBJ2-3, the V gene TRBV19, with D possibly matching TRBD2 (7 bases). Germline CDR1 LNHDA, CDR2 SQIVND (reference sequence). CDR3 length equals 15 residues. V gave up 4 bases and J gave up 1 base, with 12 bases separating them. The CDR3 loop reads CASSSGGRGTDTQYF. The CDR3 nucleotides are TGTGCCAGTAGTAGCGGGGGCAGGGGCACAGATACGCAGTATTTT.

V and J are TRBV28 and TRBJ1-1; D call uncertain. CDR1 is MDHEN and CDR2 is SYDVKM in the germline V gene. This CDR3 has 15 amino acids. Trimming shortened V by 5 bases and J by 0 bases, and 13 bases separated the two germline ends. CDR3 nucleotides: TGTGCCAGCAGTCCTCCAGGAACCTTGAACACTGAAGCTTTCTTT. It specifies CASSPPGTLNTEAFF. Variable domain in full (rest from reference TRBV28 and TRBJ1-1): DVKVTQSSRYLVKRTGEKVFLECVQDMDHENMFWYRQDPGLGLRLIYFSYDVKMKEKGDIPEGYSVSREKKERFSLILESASTNQTSMYLCASSPPGTLNTEAFFGQGTRLTVV.

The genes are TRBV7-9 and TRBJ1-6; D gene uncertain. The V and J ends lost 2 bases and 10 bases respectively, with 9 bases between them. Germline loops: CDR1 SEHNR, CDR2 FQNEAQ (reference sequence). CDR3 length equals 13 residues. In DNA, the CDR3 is TGTGCCAGCAGCTTAACCGACTTATCACCCCTCCACTTT. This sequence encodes CASSLTDLSPLHF.

The CDR3 is CASSLTAVGADNYGYTF. The CDR3 DNA follows: TGTGCCAGCAGCTTAACAGCGGTGGGGGCGGATAACTATGGCTACACCTTC. The chain couples TRBV7-9 to TRBJ1-2, with D possibly matching TRBD1 (6 bases). Germline values: CDR1 SEHNR, CDR2 FQNEAQ (reference sequence). The CDR3 spans 17 residues. V was cut by 2 bases and J by 1 base, with 17 bases left in between.

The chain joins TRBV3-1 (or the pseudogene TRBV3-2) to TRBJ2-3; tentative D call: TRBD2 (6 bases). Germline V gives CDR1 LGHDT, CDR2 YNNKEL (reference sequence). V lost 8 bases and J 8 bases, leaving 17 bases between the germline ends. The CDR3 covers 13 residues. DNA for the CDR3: TGTGCCAGCGTTTTAGCGGCTACGGGTACGCAGTATTTT. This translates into CASVLAATGTQYF.

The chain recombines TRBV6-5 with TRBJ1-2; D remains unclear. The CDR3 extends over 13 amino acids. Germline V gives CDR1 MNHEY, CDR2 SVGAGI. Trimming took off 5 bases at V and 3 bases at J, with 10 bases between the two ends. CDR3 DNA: TGTGCCAGCAGTCCCATCCTAGACTATGGCTACACCTTC. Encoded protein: CASSPILDYGYTF.

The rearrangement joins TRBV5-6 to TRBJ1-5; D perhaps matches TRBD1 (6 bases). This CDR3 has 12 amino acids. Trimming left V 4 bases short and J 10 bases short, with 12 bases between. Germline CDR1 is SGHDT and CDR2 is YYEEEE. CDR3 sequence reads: CASSSQGQPQHF. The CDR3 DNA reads TGTGCCAGCAGCAGCCAGGGGCAACCCCAGCATTTT.

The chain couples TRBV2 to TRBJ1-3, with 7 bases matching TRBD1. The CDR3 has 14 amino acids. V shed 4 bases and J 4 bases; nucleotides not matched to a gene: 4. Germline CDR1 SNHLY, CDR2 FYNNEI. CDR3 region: CASSGEDRGNTIYF. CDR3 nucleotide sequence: TGTGCCAGCAGTGGTGAGGACAGGGGAAACACCATATATTTT.

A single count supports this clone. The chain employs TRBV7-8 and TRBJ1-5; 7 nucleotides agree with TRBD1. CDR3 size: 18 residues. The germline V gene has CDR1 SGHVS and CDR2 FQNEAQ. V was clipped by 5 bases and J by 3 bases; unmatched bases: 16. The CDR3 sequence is CASSKKRLGTEINQPQHF. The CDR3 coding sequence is TGTGCCAGCAGCAAAAAAAGGTTGGGGACAGAGATCAATCAGCCCCAGCATTTT.

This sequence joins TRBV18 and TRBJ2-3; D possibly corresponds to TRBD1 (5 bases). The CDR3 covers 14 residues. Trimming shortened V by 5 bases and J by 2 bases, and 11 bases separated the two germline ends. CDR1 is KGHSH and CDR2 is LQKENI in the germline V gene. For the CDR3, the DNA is TGTGCCAGCTCAAGCAGGGATGTCACAGATACGCAGTATTTT. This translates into CASSSRDVTDTQYF. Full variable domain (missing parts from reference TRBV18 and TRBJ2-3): NAGVMQNPRHLVRRRGQEARLRCSPMKGHSHVYWYRQLPEEGLKFMVYLQKENIIDESGMPKERFSAEFPKEGPSILRIQQVVRGDSAAYFCASSSRDVTDTQYFGPGTRLTVL.

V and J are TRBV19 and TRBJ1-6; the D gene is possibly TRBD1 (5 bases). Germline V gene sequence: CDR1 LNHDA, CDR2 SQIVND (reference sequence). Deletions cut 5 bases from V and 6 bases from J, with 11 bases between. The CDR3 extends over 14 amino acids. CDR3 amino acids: CASSFRGSNSPLHF. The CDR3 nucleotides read TGTGCCAGTAGTTTTCGGGGGAGTAATTCACCCCTCCACTTT.

CDR3 coding DNA: TGTGCCAGCAGTACGGGACAGGGCGAGGGGGACACTGAAGCTTTCTTT. Amino acid sequence: CASSTGQGEGDTEAFF. This chain joins TRBV7-9 and TRBJ1-1; TRBD1 matches at 9 bases. Germline loops: CDR1 SEHNR, CDR2 FQNEAQ (reference sequence). The trim removed 6 bases at V and 3 bases at J, leaving 11 bases unmatched. This CDR3 is 16 amino acids long.

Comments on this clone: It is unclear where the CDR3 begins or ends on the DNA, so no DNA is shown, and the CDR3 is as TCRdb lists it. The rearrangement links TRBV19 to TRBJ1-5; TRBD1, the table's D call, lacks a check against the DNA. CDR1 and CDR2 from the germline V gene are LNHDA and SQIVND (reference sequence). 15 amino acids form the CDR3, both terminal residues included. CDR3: CASTSGDRANQPQHF.

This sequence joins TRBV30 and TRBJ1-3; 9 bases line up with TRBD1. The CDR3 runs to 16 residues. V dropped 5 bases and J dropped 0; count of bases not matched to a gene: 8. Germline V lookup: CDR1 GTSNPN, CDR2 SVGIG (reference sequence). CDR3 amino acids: CAWDRGVLASGNTIYF. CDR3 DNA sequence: TGTGCCTGGGACAGGGGGGTCCTGGCCTCTGGAAACACCATATATTTT.

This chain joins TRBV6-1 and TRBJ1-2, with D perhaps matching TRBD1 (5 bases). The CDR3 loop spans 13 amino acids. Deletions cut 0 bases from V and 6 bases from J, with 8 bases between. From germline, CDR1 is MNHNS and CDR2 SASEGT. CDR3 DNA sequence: TGTGCCAGCAGTGAAGCGCGGGGCGATGGCTACACCTTC. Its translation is CASSEARGDGYTF.

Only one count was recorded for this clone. CDR3 sequence (DNA): TGTGCCAGTAACTTACGTAGGGCAGGGGTCGGTAGCAATCAGCCCCAGCATTTT. This encodes CASNLRRAGVGSNQPQHF. The chain employs TRBV19 and TRBJ1-5; TRBD1 might be the D (6 bases). The germline V and J ends were trimmed by 7 bases and 0 bases, with 22 bases remaining between them. The CDR3 is 18 amino acids. From germline, CDR1 is LNHDA and CDR2 SQIVND (reference sequence).

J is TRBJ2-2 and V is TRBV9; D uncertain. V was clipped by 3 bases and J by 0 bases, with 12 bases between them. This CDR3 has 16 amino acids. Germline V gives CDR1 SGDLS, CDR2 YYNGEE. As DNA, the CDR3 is TGTGCCAGCAGCGGAGCAGGTTCCGCGAACACCGGGGAGCTGTTTTTT. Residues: CASSGAGSANTGELFF.